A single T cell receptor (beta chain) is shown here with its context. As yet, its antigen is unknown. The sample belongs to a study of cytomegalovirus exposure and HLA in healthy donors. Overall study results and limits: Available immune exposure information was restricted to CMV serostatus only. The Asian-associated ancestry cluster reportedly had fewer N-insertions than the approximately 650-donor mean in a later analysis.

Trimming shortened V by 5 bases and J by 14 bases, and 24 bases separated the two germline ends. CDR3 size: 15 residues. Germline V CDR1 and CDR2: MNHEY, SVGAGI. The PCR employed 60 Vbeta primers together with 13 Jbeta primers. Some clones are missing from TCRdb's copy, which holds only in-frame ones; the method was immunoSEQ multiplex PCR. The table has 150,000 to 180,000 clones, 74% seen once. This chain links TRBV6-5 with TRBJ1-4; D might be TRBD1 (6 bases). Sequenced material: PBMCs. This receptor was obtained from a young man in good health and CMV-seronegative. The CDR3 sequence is CASSPRTVLMKHLFF. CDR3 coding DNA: TGTGCCAGCAGTCCAAGGACAGTCCTAATGAAACACCTGTTTTTT.